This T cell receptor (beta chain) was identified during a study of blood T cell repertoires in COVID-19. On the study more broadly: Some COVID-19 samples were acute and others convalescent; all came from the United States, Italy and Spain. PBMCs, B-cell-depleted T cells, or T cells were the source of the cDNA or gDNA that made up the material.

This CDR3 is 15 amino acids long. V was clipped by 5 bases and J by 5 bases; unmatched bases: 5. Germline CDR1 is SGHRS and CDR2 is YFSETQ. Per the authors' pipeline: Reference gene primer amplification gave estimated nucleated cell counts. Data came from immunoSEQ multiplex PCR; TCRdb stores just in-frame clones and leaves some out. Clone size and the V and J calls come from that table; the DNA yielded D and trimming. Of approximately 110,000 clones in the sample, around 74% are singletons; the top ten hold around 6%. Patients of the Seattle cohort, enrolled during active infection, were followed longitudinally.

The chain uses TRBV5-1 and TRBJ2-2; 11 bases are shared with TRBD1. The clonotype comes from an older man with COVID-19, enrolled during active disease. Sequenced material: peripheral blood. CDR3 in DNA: TGCGCCAGCAGAAGGACAGGGGGCGGGACCGGGGAGCTGTTTTTT. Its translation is CASRRTGGGTGELFF. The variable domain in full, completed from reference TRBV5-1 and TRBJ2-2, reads KAGVTQTPRYLIKTRGQQVTLSCSPISGHRSVSWYQQTPGQGLQFLFEYFSETQRNKGNFPGRFSGRQFSNSRSEMNVSTLELGDSALYLCASRRTGGGTGELFFGEGSRLTVL.